The T cell receptor (beta chain) under discussion was sequenced for a study of monozygotic twins with inflammatory bowel disease. The CDR3 loop spans 15 amino acids. CDR1 KGHDR and CDR2 SFDVKD come from the germline V gene. TCRdb re-analyzed the 5' RACE reads; it lists each CDR3 protein once, without DNA. The sample holds about 330,000 distinct CDR3 sequences. The gene calls are TRBV24-1 and TRBJ1-2; there is no DNA to check the TCRdb D call of TRBD1. Specimen: blood. The clonotype was recovered from a human donor with ulcerative colitis or Crohn's disease, or a healthy co-twin of an affected twin (not recorded which). The CDR3 here is CATSDSRTGDYGYTF.